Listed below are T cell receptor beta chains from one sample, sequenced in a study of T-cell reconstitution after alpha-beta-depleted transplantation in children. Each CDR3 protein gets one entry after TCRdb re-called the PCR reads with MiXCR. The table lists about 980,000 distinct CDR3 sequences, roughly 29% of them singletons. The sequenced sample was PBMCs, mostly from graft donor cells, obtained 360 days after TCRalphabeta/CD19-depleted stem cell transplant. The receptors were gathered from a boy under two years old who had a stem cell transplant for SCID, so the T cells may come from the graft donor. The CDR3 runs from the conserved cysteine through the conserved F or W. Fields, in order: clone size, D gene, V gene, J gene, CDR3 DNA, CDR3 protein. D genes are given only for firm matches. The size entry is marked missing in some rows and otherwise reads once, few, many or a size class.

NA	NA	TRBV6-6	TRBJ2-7	TGTGCCAGCAGGACAGAGGGCGAGCAGTACTTC	CASRTEGEQYF
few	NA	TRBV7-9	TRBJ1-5	TGTGCCAGCAGCTTAGGCAGTGGGAGCAATCAGCCCCAGCATTTT	CASSLGSGSNQPQHF
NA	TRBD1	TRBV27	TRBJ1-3	TGTGCCAGCAGCCTCGACAGGGCGCCAGGAAACACCATATATTTT	CASSLDRAPGNTIYF
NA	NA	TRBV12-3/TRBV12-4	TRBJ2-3	TGTGCCAGCAGCCTAACAGGGAAGGGCACAGATACGCAGTATTTT	CASSLTGKGTDTQYF
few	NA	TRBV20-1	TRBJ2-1	TGCAGTGCTAGAGATAGGGGCGATGAGCAGTTCTTC	CSARDRGDEQFF
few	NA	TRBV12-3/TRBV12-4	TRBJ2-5	TGTGCCAGCAGTTTAGCGCGACGAAAAGAGACCCAGTACTTC	CASSLARRKETQYF
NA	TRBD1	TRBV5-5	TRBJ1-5	TGTGCCAGCAGCCCGACAGGGATATTTCAGCCCCAGCATTTT	CASSPTGIFQPQHF
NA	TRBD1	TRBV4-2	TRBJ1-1	TGTGCCAGCAGCCAAGATGGACAGGGGCAGGCTTTCTTT	CASSQDGQGQAFF
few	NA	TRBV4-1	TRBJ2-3	TGCGCCAGCAGCCAAGAGAAGGCCAGGGCCTTAGATACGCAGTATTTT	CASSQEKARALDTQYF
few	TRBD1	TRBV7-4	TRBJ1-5	TGTGCCAGCAGCTTTGGGACAGGGGGCAATAATCAGCCCCAGCATTTT	CASSFGTGGNNQPQHF
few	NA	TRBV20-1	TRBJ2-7	TGCAGTGCTAGTTTACGGCAGACGCTACGAGAGCAGTACTTC	CSASLRQTLREQYF
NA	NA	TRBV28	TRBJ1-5	TGTGCCAGCAGTTTTTCCGGACGGACTTATAGCAATCAGCCCCAGCATTTT	CASSFSGRTYSNQPQHF
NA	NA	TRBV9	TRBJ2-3	TGTGCCAGCAGCGTACAGGGGGGGGACTACACAGATACGCAGTATTTT	CASSVQGGDYTDTQYF
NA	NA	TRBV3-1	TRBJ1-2	TGTGCCAGCAGACAGGGCGGGAGCCCAGTAGGACATGGCTACACCTTC	CASRQGGSPVGHGYTF
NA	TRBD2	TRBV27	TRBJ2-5	TGTGCCAGCAGTTCGGGGGGGCCTCGGAAGGAGACCCAGTACTTC	CASSSGGPRKETQYF
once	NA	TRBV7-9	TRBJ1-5	TGTGCCAGCAGCTTTACCCTATCCGGGACGCTGGGTCAGCCCCAGCATTTT	CASSFTLSGTLGQPQHF
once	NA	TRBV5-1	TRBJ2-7	TGCGCCAGCAGCCCGAAGGAGGGAAGGGAGTACTTC	CASSPKEGREYF
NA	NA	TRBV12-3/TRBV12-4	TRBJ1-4	TGTGCCAGCAGTTTGGCAGCCTCGAGGGAAAAACTGTTTTTT	CASSLAASREKLFF
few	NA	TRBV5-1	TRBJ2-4	TGCGCCAGCAGCTTGGCCAAGGGAAACATTCAGTACTTC	CASSLAKGNIQYF
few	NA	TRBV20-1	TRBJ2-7	TGCAGTGCTAGCCCAGGGCCCACCTACGAGCAGTACTTC	CSASPGPTYEQYF
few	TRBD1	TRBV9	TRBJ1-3	TGTGCCAGCAGCCCACCTCTATCTACCGGGACAGGCATATATTTT	CASSPPLSTGTGIYF
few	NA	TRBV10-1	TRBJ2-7	TGCGCCAGCAGTGACCGGGTCTTAGTGCAGTACTTC	CASSDRVLVQYF
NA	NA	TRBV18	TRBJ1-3	TGTGCCAGCTCCCCCCTTGGGACATCGGAAAACACCATATATTTT	CASSPLGTSENTIYF
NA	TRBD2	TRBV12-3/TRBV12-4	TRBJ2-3	TGTGCCAGCAGTAACCAACTAGCGGCCGCGCAGTATTTT	CASSNQLAAAQYF
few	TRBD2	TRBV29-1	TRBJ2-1	TGCAGCGTAAGCCGCCCGGGGGGGGCCTACAATGAGCAGTTCTTC	CSVSRPGGAYNEQFF
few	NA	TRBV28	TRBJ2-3	TGTGCCAGCCAGTCTCGGACAGATACGCAGTATTTT	CASQSRTDTQYF
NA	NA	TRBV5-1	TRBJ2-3	TGCGCCAGCAGCTTCGTGCTAGGGAGGACAGATACGCAGTATTTT	CASSFVLGRTDTQYF
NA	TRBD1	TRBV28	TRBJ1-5	TGTGCCAGCAGTTCTCCCGGGACAGGGATCTTTCAGCCCCAGCATTTT	CASSSPGTGIFQPQHF
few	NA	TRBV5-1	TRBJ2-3	TGCGCCAGCAGCTTGGCTAGCGCACTACCCTTCGCAGATACGCAGTATTTT	CASSLASALPFADTQYF
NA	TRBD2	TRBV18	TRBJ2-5	TGTGCCAGCTCAGTCAACGGGGGGGCGAGGCAAGAGACCCAGTACTTC	CASSVNGGARQETQYF
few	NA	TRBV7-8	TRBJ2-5	TGTGCCAGCAGCTTAAAAGGGACTGGCCTTAAAGAGACCCAGTACTTC	CASSLKGTGLKETQYF
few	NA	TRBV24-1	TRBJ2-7	TGTGCCACCAGTGATGCCTACGAGCAGTACTTC	CATSDAYEQYF
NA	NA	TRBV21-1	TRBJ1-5	TGTGCCAGCAGCCCGACAGGCGCGAGCAATCAGCCCCAGCATTTT	CASSPTGASNQPQHF
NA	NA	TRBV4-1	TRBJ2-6	TGCGCCAGCAGCCAGTTTCGATCTGGGGCCAACGTCCTGACTTTC	CASSQFRSGANVLTF
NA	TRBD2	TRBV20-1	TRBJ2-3	TGCAGTGCTACCGGACTAGCGGGGAAAAGCACAGATACGCAGTATTTT	CSATGLAGKSTDTQYF
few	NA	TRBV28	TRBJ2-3	TGTGCCAGCAGCTTTTATTCGGCACAGGGAGATACGCAGTATTTT	CASSFYSAQGDTQYF